Sequencing of this T cell receptor beta chain was carried out in a study of blood T cell repertoires in COVID-19. Study in general: Italy, Spain and the United States were the sources of the convalescent and acute COVID-19 samples.

Germline loops: CDR1 SGHTS, CDR2 YDEGEE. V shed 7 bases and J shed 3 bases, with 14 bases lying between them. CDR3 size: 14 residues. Original processing methods: The authors estimated nucleated cell counts from reference gene primer amplification. The protocol was immunoSEQ multiplex PCR, while the TCRdb copy is restricted to in-frame clones and leaves out a portion. V and J calls and clone size are those listed in that table; D and trimming were worked out from the DNA. Here the sample spans 120,000 to 150,000 clones, 84% being singletons. Sequencing was done on a sample of peripheral blood. The chain has TRBV5-8 and TRBJ2-1; D is perhaps TRBD2 (5 bases). This TCR derives from a human donor in a cohort sampled during active COVID-19. The CDR3 DNA follows: TGTGCCAGCCGGAAGCGGCCCGTCTACAATGAGCAGTTCTTC. It encodes CASRKRPVYNEQFF.